The 5 T cell receptor beta chains below all came from one sample that was sequenced in a study of response to subunit inactivated influenza vaccine. A single record per CDR3 protein comes from TCRdb applying MiXCR to the RT-PCR reads. In the table there are roughly 550,000 distinct CDR3 sequences, under 25% of which are singletons. Separately, the same data were catalogued under a study of T cells expressing NK-cell markers. That report adds: TCR beta libraries carry UMIs added by 5'RACE template switching.

The sequencing used CD4+ T cells sorted from PBMCs, collected 11 to 12 days after vaccination. These receptors originate from a man between 45 and 60 years old who received an inactivated influenza vaccine.

This clonotype came up a few times. The CDR3 loop is CASSPPPGLALTYEQYF. CDR3 bases: TGTGCCAGCAGTCCACCTCCGGGACTAGCCCTCACCTACGAGCAGTACTTC. The rearrangement uses TRBV28 and TRBJ2-7; TRBD2 agrees at 9 bases. Per the germline V gene, CDR1 is MDHEN and CDR2 is SYDVKM. The CDR3 sequence is 17 residues long. V lost 5 bases, J lost 2 bases, and 13 bases stayed unmatched.

V gene TRBV11-1 combines with J gene TRBJ2-7; unclear D gene. The CDR3 runs 16 residues. The germline V gene encodes CDR1 SGHAT and CDR2 FQDESV (reference sequence). Trimming left V 4 bases short and J 3 bases short, with 19 bases between. CDR3 sequence (DNA): TGTGCCAGCAGCTCACCCCGTCCGGGTTCCAACTACGAGCAGTACTTC. It is translated as CASSSPRPGSNYEQYF.

V is TRBV7-8 and J is TRBJ2-3; 9 positions agree with TRBD2. Germline trimming cut 5 bases from V and 2 bases from J; bases unmatched to any gene: 11. CDR1 is SGHVS and CDR2 is FQNEAQ in the germline V gene. The CDR3 loop spans 17 amino acids. Here the CDR3 reads CASSPMYGGGATDTQYF. In DNA, the CDR3 is TGTGCCAGCAGCCCGATGTACGGCGGGGGGGCCACAGATACGCAGTATTTT.

The chain combines TRBV20-1 with TRBJ2-3, with D perhaps matching TRBD2 (5 bases). Germline CDR1 reads DFQATT; CDR2 reads SNEGSKA (reference sequence). V gave up 4 bases and J gave up 4 bases, with 18 bases separating them. This CDR3 spans 15 amino acids. CDR3 in amino acids: CSATAGGSGSDTQYF. For the CDR3, the DNA is TGCAGTGCTACCGCTGGTGGGTCGGGGTCAGATACGCAGTATTTT.

The rearrangement uses TRBV20-1 and TRBJ1-1, with 7 bases lining up with TRBD1. Germline CDR1 and CDR2: DFQATT and SNEGSKA (reference sequence). The CDR3 has 14 amino acids. Trimming removed 0 bases from V and 8 bases from J; junction bases left unmatched: 9. CDR3 residues: CSARDLGGQREAFF. As DNA, the CDR3 is TGCAGTGCTAGAGATCTTGGGGGACAGAGAGAAGCTTTCTTT.